The rows below give T cell receptor beta chains drawn from one sample of a study of cytomegalovirus exposure and HLA in healthy donors. The protocol was immunoSEQ multiplex PCR, while the TCRdb copy is restricted to in-frame clones and leaves out a portion. The sample holds 150,000 to 200,000 clones, roughly 83% seen once. Sequencing input: PBMCs. The receptor source for this set is a woman between 50 and 59 years old in good health and CMV-seronegative. Both conserved end residues are part of each CDR3. Fields, in order: V gene, J gene, CDR3 protein.

v_call: TRBV4-3; j_call: TRBJ1-2; cdr3_aa: CASSRGGPPGYGYTF
v_call: TRBV5-6; j_call: TRBJ1-2; cdr3_aa: CASSWDRNNYGYTF
v_call: TRBV4-2; j_call: TRBJ2-7; cdr3_aa: CASSHNKGRLSGRAYEQYF
v_call: TRBV28; j_call: TRBJ1-2; cdr3_aa: CASSLGPYGYTF
v_call: TRBV27; j_call: TRBJ2-1; cdr3_aa: CASSPLAGGLYGGNEQFF
v_call: TRBV23-1; j_call: TRBJ1-1; cdr3_aa: CAVIDRGEAFF
v_call: TRBV19; j_call: TRBJ1-4; cdr3_aa: CASSSRHLPTNEKLFF
v_call: TRBV7-2; j_call: TRBJ2-1; cdr3_aa: CASSLRDRGREQFF
v_call: TRBV28; j_call: TRBJ2-4; cdr3_aa: CASAGTLNIQYF
v_call: TRBV5-5; j_call: TRBJ1-1; cdr3_aa: CASSFIQGAFPAEAFF
v_call: TRBV7-6; j_call: TRBJ1-1; cdr3_aa: CASSGQALGNTEAFF
v_call: TRBV2; j_call: TRBJ1-5; cdr3_aa: CASTREGNQPQHF
v_call: TRBV4-1; j_call: TRBJ2-1; cdr3_aa: CASSQEMGGPPYNEQFF
v_call: TRBV5-6; j_call: TRBJ2-7; cdr3_aa: CASSWMTSGDERGPYEQYF
v_call: TRBV9; j_call: TRBJ2-1; cdr3_aa: CASSKGRTGNEQFF
v_call: TRBV15; j_call: TRBJ2-7; cdr3_aa: CATSRDARPYSYEQYF
v_call: TRBV2; j_call: TRBJ2-2; cdr3_aa: CASRRLAGDRSPGELFF
v_call: TRBV7-9; j_call: TRBJ1-1; cdr3_aa: CASTLGQHTEAFF
v_call: TRBV6-5; j_call: TRBJ1-5; cdr3_aa: CASSYEQLNQPQHF
v_call: TRBV14; j_call: TRBJ2-1; cdr3_aa: CASSQVAGGPGEQFF
v_call: TRBV6-5; j_call: TRBJ2-7; cdr3_aa: CASSYSEGAGGEQYF
v_call: TRBV29-1; j_call: TRBJ2-5; cdr3_aa: CSVVPGTSGRRETQYF